This T cell receptor (beta chain) was identified during a study of technical replicates of blood from several donors. The CDR3 consists of 19 residues. V lost 0 bases to trimming and J lost 4 bases; unmatched junction nucleotides: 12. Germline CDR1 and CDR2: SGDLS and YYNGEE. Produced via immunoSEQ multiplex PCR; TCRdb's table is partial and in-frame only. The sample lists some 79,000 clones, 85% to 95% occurring once. The material sequenced was T cells isolated from PBMCs. This chain links TRBV9 with TRBJ2-1; 11 bases are a match to TRBD2. This clonotype was sampled from a human donor in good health. CDR3 residues: CASSVDTSGRGSPYNEQFF. The CDR3 coding sequence is TGTGCCAGCAGCGTAGACACTAGCGGGAGAGGATCCCCGTACAATGAGCAGTTCTTC.